The T cell receptor (beta chain) described here comes from a study of cytomegalovirus exposure and HLA in healthy donors. Study-level points and caveats: Cytomegalovirus status was reportedly diagnosed by the classifier with high specificity and sensitivity.

Here immunoSEQ multiplex PCR was the method, and the copy in TCRdb shows in-frame clones only, minus some. Counted here are about 49,000 clones, almost 95% occurring once; the ten biggest clones make up over 1.3%. Trimming took off 8 bases at V and 4 bases at J, with 14 bases between the two ends. CDR1 MNHEY and CDR2 SMNVEV come from the germline V gene (reference sequence). This CDR3 has 14 residues. Only one count was recorded for this clone. What it recognizes is unknown. The receptor comes from a man between 18 and 35 years old in good health and CMV-seronegative. V and J are TRBV27 and TRBJ2-2; D possibly corresponds to TRBD2 (7 bases). Sequencing was performed on PBMCs. The chain's CDR3 is CASGGAGPTGELFF. The CDR3 nucleotides are TGTGCCAGCGGGGGGGCAGGGCCCACCGGGGAGCTGTTTTTT.